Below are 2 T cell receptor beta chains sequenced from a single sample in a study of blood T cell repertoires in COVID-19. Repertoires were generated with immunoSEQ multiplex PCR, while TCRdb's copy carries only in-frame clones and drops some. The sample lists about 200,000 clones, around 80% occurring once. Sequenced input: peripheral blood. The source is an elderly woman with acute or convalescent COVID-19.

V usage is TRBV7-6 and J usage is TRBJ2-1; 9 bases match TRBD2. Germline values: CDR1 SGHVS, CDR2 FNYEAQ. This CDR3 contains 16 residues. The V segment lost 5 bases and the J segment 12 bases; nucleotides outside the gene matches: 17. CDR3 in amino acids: CASSPASPGTSQVQFF. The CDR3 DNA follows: TGTGCCAGCAGCCCTGCATCCCCGGGGACTAGCCAAGTGCAGTTCTTC. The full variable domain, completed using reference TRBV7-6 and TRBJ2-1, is GAGVSQSPRYKVTKRGQDVALRCDPISGHVSLYWYRQALGQGPEFLTYFNYEAQQDKSGLPNDRFSAERPEGSISTLTIQRTEQRDSAMYRCASSPASPGTSQVQFFGPGTRLTVL.

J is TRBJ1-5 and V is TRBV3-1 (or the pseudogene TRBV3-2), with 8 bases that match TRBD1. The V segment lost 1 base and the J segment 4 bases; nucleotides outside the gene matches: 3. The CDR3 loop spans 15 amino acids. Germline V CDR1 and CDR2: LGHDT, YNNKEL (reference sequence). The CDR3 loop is CASSQGRQGNQPQHF. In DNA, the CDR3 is TGTGCCAGCAGCCAAGGACGACAGGGGAATCAGCCCCAGCATTTT.